Shown below are 12 T cell receptor beta chains from a single sample sequenced in a study of PD-L1 blockade in urothelial cancer. Clones were read by immunoSEQ multiplex PCR, and TCRdb kept only the in-frame ones, dropping some. The table includes 35,000 to 50,000 clones, roughly 80% detected once. Source: PBMCs, taken around atezolizumab (anti-PD-L1) treatment. Receptors were obtained from a man between 65 and 80 years old with urothelial cancer.

The chain has TRBV15 and TRBJ2-7, with 8 bases identical to TRBD1. Looked up from germline, CDR1 is LNHNV and CDR2 is YYDKDF (reference sequence). The CDR3 has 14 residues. Germline trimming cut 3 bases from V and 6 bases from J; bases unmatched to any gene: 7. CDR3 DNA: TGTGCCACCAGCAGGGCGGGACAGGAGGTCGAGCAGTACTTC. Translation gives CATSRAGQEVEQYF.

The chain couples TRBV7-3 to TRBJ2-2, with 15 bases matching TRBD2. CDR1 is SGHTA, CDR2 FQGTGA, per germline. CDR3 length equals 18 residues. Losses at the gene ends were 4 bases for V and 3 bases for J; bases not matched to a gene: 6. The CDR3: CASSSRTSGREDTGELFF. As DNA, the CDR3 is TGTGCCAGCAGCTCTCGGACTAGCGGGAGGGAAGACACCGGGGAGCTGTTTTTT.

This sequence joins TRBV6-5 and TRBJ1-1; 9 bases agree with TRBD1. The germline gives CDR1 MNHEY, CDR2 SVGAGI. J gave up 4 bases and V 5 bases, and 8 bases lay outside the gene matches. The CDR3 spans 15 residues. CDR3 in amino acids: CASSHPGTGTTEAFF. The CDR3 nucleotides are TGTGCCAGCAGTCACCCGGGGACAGGGACCACTGAAGCTTTCTTT.

The V gene is TRBV19, the J gene TRBJ2-1; 7 bases agree with TRBD1. CDR3 length: 16 residues. The ends lost 5 bases at V and 7 bases at J; junction bases unmatched: 14. The germline V gene encodes CDR1 LNHDA and CDR2 SQIVND (reference sequence). The CDR3: CASSAIQGLLWNEQFF. The CDR3 region has the DNA TGTGCCAGTAGTGCAATACAGGGGTTATTATGGAATGAGCAGTTCTTC.

With respect to this clone: The junction shows a germline mismatch at one end, possibly a read error. The chain carries TRBV15 and TRBJ1-3; maybe TRBD1 (5 bases). The CDR3 consists of 15 residues. From germline, CDR1 is LNHNV and CDR2 YYDKDF (reference sequence). CDR3 DNA: TGTGCCGCCAGGGAGGGACTAAATCCCGGAAACACCATATATTTT. This translates into CAAREGLNPGNTIYF.

The J gene is TRBJ2-5, the V gene TRBV10-2; TRBD1 is a possible D gene (5 bases). V was shortened by 3 bases and J by 5 bases, with 10 bases between the two germline ends. Germline V gene sequence: CDR1 WSHSY, CDR2 SAAADI. This CDR3 contains 13 residues. CDR3 sequence (DNA): TGCGCCAGCAGTGATTTGGGGCGGGAGACCCAGTACTTC. Its translation: CASSDLGRETQYF.

This clone has just a few counts. This chain connects TRBV4-3 to TRBJ2-1; D perhaps matches TRBD1 (6 bases). This CDR3 has 17 amino acids. Deletions cut 0 bases from V and 4 bases from J, with 16 bases between. Germline V lookup: CDR1 LGHNA, CDR2 YSLEER. CDR3 nucleotide sequence: TGCGCCAGCAGCCAAGATTATGCAGGGACATCATACAATGAGCAGTTCTTC. Protein: CASSQDYAGTSYNEQFF.

V and J are TRBV4-3 and TRBJ1-2; the D is unclear. This CDR3 spans 15 amino acids. Between the trimmed V and J ends, which lost 0 bases and 4 bases, there was a span of 12 bases. Germline lookup yields CDR1 LGHNA and CDR2 YSLEER. CDR3 sequence: CASSQENSGLYGYTF. The CDR3 nucleotides are TGCGCCAGCAGCCAAGAAAACAGCGGCCTCTATGGCTACACCTTC.

The chain joins TRBV6-1 to TRBJ1-5, with TRBD1 identical over 8 bases. J gave up 5 bases and V 2 bases, and 8 bases lay outside the gene matches. This CDR3 contains 16 residues. Germline V gene sequence: CDR1 MNHNS, CDR2 SASEGT. CDR3 sequence reads: CASSELTGQGDQPQHF. In nucleotides, the CDR3 is TGTGCCAGCAGTGAATTGACTGGACAGGGTGATCAGCCCCAGCATTTT.

The rearrangement links TRBV11-3 to TRBJ2-7, with D perhaps matching TRBD1 (5 bases). Germline assignment: CDR1 SGHNT and CDR2 YENEEA. CDR3 size: 16 residues. V lost 0 bases and J lost 2, with 14 bases in between. The CDR3 DNA reads as TGTGCCAGCAGCTTAGATAAAGGGGCGATTACCTACGAGCAGTACTTC. Its translation is CASSLDKGAITYEQYF.

This clone appeared a single time. The chain joins TRBV7-9 to TRBJ1-1; 8 positions agree with TRBD1. The trim removed 5 bases at V and 4 bases at J, leaving 3 bases unmatched. CDR3 length: 13 amino acids. Germline V gives CDR1 SEHNR, CDR2 FQNEAQ (reference sequence). The CDR3 region is CASSPTGGTEAFF. The CDR3 bases are TGTGCCAGCAGCCCCACAGGGGGCACTGAAGCTTTCTTT.

The chain combines TRBV28 with TRBJ2-7; D gene uncertain. The V gene's germline CDR1 is MDHEN and CDR2 SYDVKM. The CDR3 length is 12 residues. V lost 11 bases, J lost 4 bases, and 15 bases lay in between. CDR3 bases: TGTGCCGCAGGCGACCAGCTGTACGAGCAGTACTTC. Its protein is CAAGDQLYEQYF.